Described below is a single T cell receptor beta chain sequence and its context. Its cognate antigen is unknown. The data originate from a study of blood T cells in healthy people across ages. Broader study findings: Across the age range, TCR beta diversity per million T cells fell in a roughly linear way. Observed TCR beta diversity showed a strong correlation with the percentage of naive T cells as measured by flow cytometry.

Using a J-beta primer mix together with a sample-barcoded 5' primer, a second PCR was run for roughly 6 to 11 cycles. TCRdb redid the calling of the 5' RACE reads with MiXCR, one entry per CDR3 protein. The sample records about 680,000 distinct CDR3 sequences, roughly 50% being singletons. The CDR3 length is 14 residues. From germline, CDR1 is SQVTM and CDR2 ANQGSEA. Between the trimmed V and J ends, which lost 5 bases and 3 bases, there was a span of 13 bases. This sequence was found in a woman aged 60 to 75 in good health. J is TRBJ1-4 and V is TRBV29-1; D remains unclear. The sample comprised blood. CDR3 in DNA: TGCAGCGTTCTAATGGGTCCAGCTAATGAAAAACTGTTTTTT. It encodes CSVLMGPANEKLFF.